One T cell receptor (beta chain) is described in this entry. Its target is not known. Germline V gives CDR1 MDHEN, CDR2 SYDVKM. The CDR3 runs 15 residues. J was trimmed by 6 bases and V by 3 bases; bases with no gene match: 3. This specimen belongs to a study of cytomegalovirus exposure and HLA in healthy donors. At the level of the study: Samples from HLA-typed donors yielded 65 million to 85 million unique TCRs in an early data release.

In the PCR, 60 Vbeta and 13 Jbeta primers were used. Sequencing was performed with immunoSEQ multiplex PCR; in TCRdb, only in-frame clones are kept and a portion is missing. The sample shows about 160,000 clones, about 80% of them seen only once. Overall study findings and caveats: Analyzed later, association rates of TCRs varied across HLA loci, with DRB1 most and HLA-C fewest. In the analysis, some V segments, TRBV6-2 and TRBV6-3 included, were excluded as indistinguishable.

The origin of this receptor is a man aged 25 to 40 in good health and CMV-seronegative. The chain carries TRBV28 and TRBJ2-1, with TRBD2 matching over 12 bases. Sequencing used PBMCs. The CDR3 region has the DNA TGTGCCAGCAGTTTTCTAGCGGGAGGGAGCAATGAGCAGTTCTTC. Its protein product is CASSFLAGGSNEQFF.